This record concerns one TCR beta chain sequence. This record belongs to a study of blood T cell repertoires in COVID-19. Study-level information: Samples came from the United States, Italy and Spain, spanning acute and convalescent COVID-19. Sources were T cells, B-cell-depleted T cells, or PBMCs; the material itself was cDNA or gDNA.

The method was immunoSEQ multiplex PCR; TCRdb's version includes in-frame clones alone and lacks a portion of them. The sample holds tens of thousands of clones, around 81% seen once. The sample consisted of peripheral blood. The TCR was taken from an elderly man with acute or convalescent COVID-19.

In DNA, the CDR3 is TGCGCCAGCAGCTTGGCCGGAATCACTAGCCACGAGCAGTACTTC. Residues: CASSLAGITSHEQYF. The gene calls are TRBV5-1 and TRBJ2-7; TRBD2 might be the D (6 bases). The V and J ends lost 0 bases and 5 bases respectively, with 15 bases between them. From germline, CDR1 is SGHRS and CDR2 YFSETQ. The CDR3 loop spans 15 amino acids.